The 20 T cell receptor beta chains given below trace back to one sample, sequenced in a study of identical twins. MiXCR, run by TCRdb on the 5' RACE reads, gives a single entry per CDR3 protein. The data contain 420,000 or so distinct CDR3 sequences, 15% to 20% of them singletons. The source material was naive T cells sorted from blood. These receptors all stem from a man between 45 and 60 years old in good health.

This rearrangement joins TRBV9 to TRBJ2-6, with D perhaps TRBD1 (6 bases). CDR1 is SGDLS, CDR2 YYNGEE, per germline. Deletions cut 5 bases from V and 0 bases from J, with 15 bases between. The CDR3 is 17 residues long. The CDR3 sequence is CASRRQAKDSGANVLTF. The CDR3 coding sequence is TGTGCCAGCAGGAGACAGGCCAAGGACTCTGGGGCCAACGTCCTGACTTTC.

This clonotype has a count of ten or more. CDR3: CASSPRDGTNEKLFF. The CDR3 DNA follows: TGTGCCAGCAGCCCACGGGACGGAACTAATGAAAAACTGTTTTTT. V and J are TRBV7-9 and TRBJ1-4, with a tentative D call TRBD1 (5 bases). CDR3 length: 15 amino acids. Germline CDR1 and CDR2: SEHNR and FQNEAQ (reference sequence). V lost 5 bases, J lost 1 base, and 11 bases lay in between. The variable domain in full, with the rest retrieved from reference TRBV7-9 and TRBJ1-4, is DTGVSQNPRHKITKRGQNVTFRCDPISEHNRLYWYRQTLGQGPEFLTYFQNEAQLEKSRLLSDRFSAERPKGSFSTLEIQRTEQGDSAMYLCASSPRDGTNEKLFFGSGTQLSVL.

This clonotype was picked up a small number of times. The J gene is TRBJ2-7, the V gene TRBV7-9; the D gene could be TRBD1 or TRBD2 (5 bases each). Trimming shortened V by 5 bases and J by 5 bases, and 10 bases separated the two germline ends. The CDR3 is 12 residues long. Germline assignment: CDR1 SEHNR and CDR2 FQNEAQ (reference sequence). The CDR3 DNA reads as TGTGCCAGCAGCACCTTGGGGGACGAGCAGTACTTC. Translated: CASSTLGDEQYF.

This clonotype was found a few times. The chain carries TRBV10-2 and TRBJ2-3; 12 nucleotides agree with TRBD2. Per germline, CDR1 WSHSY and CDR2 SAAADI. This CDR3 contains 18 residues. Trimming cost V 6 bases and J 5 bases; bases outside gene matches: 15. The CDR3 reads CASSLHSASGRAGDTQYF. The CDR3 DNA reads TGCGCCAGCAGCCTACACTCTGCTAGCGGGAGGGCCGGAGATACGCAGTATTTT.

This chain links TRBV15 with TRBJ2-5; D may be TRBD1 (6 bases). The germline CDR1 and CDR2 sequences are LNHNV and YYDKDF (reference sequence). Trimming took 0 bases from V and 5 from J, leaving 13 bases between them. This CDR3 is built from 15 residues. The CDR3 loop is CATSRDQGSEETQYF. The CDR3 region has the DNA TGTGCCACCAGCAGAGATCAGGGGTCGGAGGAGACCCAGTACTTC.

This clonotype showed up many times. This chain uses TRBV29-1 with TRBJ2-2; a possible D gene is TRBD1 (5 bases). With 4 bases removed from V and 1 base from J, the gap between germline ends came to 7 bases. Germline loops: CDR1 SQVTM, CDR2 ANQGSEA. This CDR3 comprises 13 residues. The CDR3 DNA follows: TGCAGCGTTGCTAGGGGGAACACCGGGGAGCTGTTTTTT. Translated: CSVARGNTGELFF.

Notes on this clonotype: The final CDR3 position lacks the conserved phenylalanine or tryptophan, pointing to a likely read error. The CDR3 DNA is TGTGCCAGCAGCCAAGGGACAGGGGGCATCTACGAGCAGTACCTC. Translating it yields CASSQGTGGIYEQYL. The chain has TRBV3-1 and TRBJ2-7, with 11 nucleotides matching TRBD1. The germline V gene has CDR1 LGHDT and CDR2 YNNKEL (reference sequence). V lost 1 base, J lost 3 bases, and 2 bases stayed unmatched. The CDR3 contains 15 residues.

The chain is built from TRBV18 and TRBJ1-1; D not resolved. The ends were cut back, 2 bases at V and 3 bases at J, with 10 bases in the middle. Germline CDR1 KGHSH, CDR2 LQKENI. The CDR3 length is 14 residues. The CDR3 nucleotides are TGTGCCAGCTCACCAGGGAGCGGGCACACTGAAGCTTTCTTT. Translating it yields CASSPGSGHTEAFF.

The chain links TRBV12-3 or TRBV12-4 to TRBJ1-4, with a weak D call TRBD1 (5 bases). With 3 bases removed from V and 5 bases from J, the gap between germline ends came to 10 bases. The CDR3 length is 14 residues. The CDR3: CASSFPGPNEKLFF. In nucleotides, the CDR3 is TGTGCCAGCAGTTTCCCGGGACCCAATGAAAAACTGTTTTTT.

This clonotype turned up a few times. The rearrangement uses TRBV5-1 and TRBJ2-7; weak D call: TRBD1 (6 bases). Germline CDR1 is SGHRS and CDR2 is YFSETQ. The CDR3 spans 15 residues. Trimming cost V 1 base and J 2 bases, with 13 bases left between them. CDR3 sequence: CASSLFSRTAYEQYF. The DNA for the CDR3 is TGCGCCAGCAGCTTGTTTTCCCGGACAGCCTACGAGCAGTACTTC.

The rearrangement uses TRBV12-3 or TRBV12-4 and TRBJ2-3; 13 positions agree with TRBD2. CDR3 length equals 16 residues. V lost 6 bases, J lost 0 bases, and 3 bases stayed unmatched. This chain's CDR3 is CASSQGLAGSTDTQYF. DNA for the CDR3: TGTGCCAGCAGCCAGGGACTAGCGGGGAGCACAGATACGCAGTATTTT.

The rearrangement uses TRBV30 and TRBJ2-3; no reliable D call. Germline V CDR1 and CDR2: GTSNPN, SVGIG (reference sequence). The CDR3 has 15 residues. V lost 0 bases and J 4 bases, leaving 14 bases between the germline ends. The CDR3, as DNA: TGTGCCTGGAGTGTGGGCAGCCTTCTGGCAGATACGCAGTATTTT. Amino acids: CAWSVGSLLADTQYF. Filled out from reference TRBV30 and TRBJ2-3, the complete variable domain reads SQTIHQWPATLVQPVGSPLSLECTVEGTSNPNLYWYRQAAGRGLQLLFYSVGIGQISSEVPQNLSASRPQDRQFILSSKKLLLSDSGFYLCAWSVGSLLADTQYFGPGTRLTVL.

This clonotype has a handful of counts. V is TRBV4-3 and J is TRBJ1-1, with unresolved D. Germline loops: CDR1 LGHNA, CDR2 YSLEER. Trimming took off 1 base at V and 8 bases at J, with 17 bases between the two ends. This CDR3 is built from 15 residues. In nucleotides, the CDR3 is TGCGCCAGCAGCCAAGGATTCGAGTTTAAGGCCGAAGCTTTCTTT. This codes for CASSQGFEFKAEAFF.

CDR3 DNA sequence: TGTGCCAGCAGTTACTCCCGGGACAGGGGGATTAGCTCTGGGGCCAACGTCCTGACTTTC. It codes for CASSYSRDRGISSGANVLTF. V gene TRBV6-2 or TRBV6-3 combines with J gene TRBJ2-6, with TRBD1 matching 11 bases. The V gene end was trimmed by 0 bases and the J gene end by 0 bases; junction bases not matched to a gene: 7. Germline-derived CDR1 and CDR2 are MNHEY and SVGEGT. The CDR3 loop spans 20 amino acids.

This clonotype was counted at least ten times. The genes are TRBV9 and TRBJ2-3, with TRBD2 matching 7 bases. This CDR3 has 16 amino acids. Trimming took 3 bases from V and 1 from J; bases not matched to a gene: 8. The V gene's germline CDR1 is SGDLS and CDR2 YYNGEE. CDR3 sequence: CASSASREGRTDTQYF. As DNA, the CDR3 is TGTGCCAGCAGCGCCTCAAGGGAGGGCCGCACAGATACGCAGTATTTT.

The V gene is TRBV2, the J gene TRBJ1-1; 7 bases match TRBD1. Germline loops: CDR1 SNHLY, CDR2 FYNNEI. The CDR3 totals 16 residues. Trimming at V came to 7 bases and at J to 2 bases, leaving 13 bases not matched to a gene. The CDR3 DNA reads as TGTGCCAGCAATGGGGCAGGGGGACGATTTAACACTGAAGCTTTCTTT. Encoded protein: CASNGAGGRFNTEAFF.

The rearrangement uses TRBV9 and TRBJ2-1; TRBD2 matches 8 bases. The CDR3 runs to 16 residues. From germline, CDR1 is SGDLS and CDR2 YYNGEE. V trimming: 4 bases; J trimming: 3 bases; junction bases outside the gene matches: 9. The chain's CDR3 is CASSLGVLAGYNEQFF. The CDR3 nucleotides read TGTGCCAGCAGCCTAGGAGTTCTAGCGGGCTACAATGAGCAGTTCTTC.

The J gene is TRBJ2-1, the V gene TRBV2; D not resolved. The V gene lost 4 bases and the J gene lost 8 bases, with 9 bases spanning the gap. Germline V CDR1 and CDR2: SNHLY, FYNNEI. There are 12 residues in the CDR3. The CDR3 nucleotides are TGTGCCAGCAGTGTTAAGGATGATGAGCAGTTCTTC. Its protein is CASSVKDDEQFF.

A few counts support this clonotype. This sequence joins TRBV4-1 and TRBJ1-6; TRBD1 is a possible D gene (5 bases). Germline lookup yields CDR1 MGHRA and CDR2 YSYEKL. The CDR3 runs 16 residues. Trimming removed 4 bases from V and 5 bases from J, with 15 bases in between. Here the CDR3 DNA reads TGCGCCAGCAGCCCGGGGAGGGGAAGGAATAATTCACCCCTCCACTTT. Its protein product is CASSPGRGRNNSPLHF.

This clonotype was detected only a few times. The chain joins TRBV7-9 to TRBJ1-1; D unresolved. V was clipped by 5 bases and J by 0 bases, with 16 bases between them. Germline assignment: CDR1 SEHNR and CDR2 FQNEAQ (reference sequence). This CDR3 is 16 amino acids long. The CDR3 coding sequence is TGTGCCAGCAGCCCCGTGGAGGTGCCTATGAACACTGAAGCTTTCTTT. This gives the protein CASSPVEVPMNTEAFF.